This T cell receptor (beta chain) is drawn from a study of metastatic and nonmetastatic thyroid tumors. Study-wide findings and caveats: Patients with malignant thyroid tumors reportedly had significantly higher TCR beta diversity than those with benign nodules, in blood and tumor.

TCRdb reanalyzed the PCR reads via MiXCR. The table includes around 45,000 clones, about 3.3% detected once. As concerns this clone: Its antigen is still unknown.

None of the patients had undergone any treatment ahead of thyroid surgery. The CDR3 extends over 13 amino acids. V dropped 9 bases and J dropped 7; count of bases not matched to a gene: 10. The germline gives CDR1 MDHEN, CDR2 SYDVKM. The genes are TRBV28 and TRBJ1-1, with 8 bases matching TRBD1. Sequencing input: blood. The clonotype comes from a female donor with papillary thyroid cancer or a benign thyroid nodule (not recorded which). Some clones in this sample may be carry-over from other donors' samples. The DNA of the CDR3 is TGTGCCAGTTGCCCCAGGGGGCGAGTTGAAGCTTTCTTT. It translates to CASCPRGRVEAFF.